A single sample is the source of the 32 T cell receptor beta chains below, sequenced in a study of blood T cell repertoires in COVID-19. Here immunoSEQ multiplex PCR was the method, and the copy in TCRdb shows in-frame clones only, minus some. The sample records under 200,000 clones, approximately 80% being singletons. Sequences were obtained from peripheral blood. The receptors here all came from a woman between 65 and 79 years old with COVID-19, enrolled during active disease.

CDR3 amino acids: CASSQGGNEQFF. Written as DNA, the CDR3 is TGTGCCAGCAGCCAAGGAGGAAATGAGCAGTTCTTC. The chain combines TRBV3-1 (or the pseudogene TRBV3-2) with TRBJ2-1; D remains unclear. V was cut by 1 base and J by 7 bases, with 5 bases left in between. Looked up from germline, CDR1 is LGHDT and CDR2 is YNNKEL (reference sequence). The CDR3 is made up of 12 amino acids.

The J gene is TRBJ2-7, the V gene TRBV5-1, with 8 bases that match TRBD1. CDR1 and CDR2 (germline): SGHRS, YFSETQ. The CDR3 is 15 residues long. J was trimmed by 3 bases and V by 5 bases; bases with no gene match: 10. This CDR3 reads CASRRFRDRIYEQYV. CDR3 nucleotides: TGCGCCAGCAGGAGGTTCCGGGACAGGATCTACGAGCAGTACGTC.

The chain recombines TRBV7-7 with TRBJ2-5, with 10 nucleotides matching TRBD2. The V segment lost 5 bases and the J segment 4 bases; nucleotides outside the gene matches: 4. Per the germline V gene, CDR1 is SSHAT and CDR2 is FNYEAQ (reference sequence). This CDR3 spans 14 amino acids. CDR3 residues: CASSQRGGGETQYF. DNA for the CDR3: TGTGCCAGCAGCCAGCGGGGGGGCGGAGAGACCCAGTACTTC.

The rearrangement joins TRBV6-6 to TRBJ1-1, with a possible D match to TRBD1 (6 bases). This CDR3 is built from 17 residues. Trimming left V 5 bases short and J 0 bases short, with 19 bases between. Germline CDR1 is MNHNY and CDR2 is SVGAGI (reference sequence). The CDR3 DNA sequence: TGTGCCAGCAGTCCTGCCGCGGGGGCGAGGGTGAACACTGAAGCTTTCTTT. Its protein product is CASSPAAGARVNTEAFF.

This chain links TRBV6-4 with TRBJ2-1; 11 bases line up with TRBD2. The V and J ends lost 5 bases and 8 bases, in that order; junction bases with no gene match: 8. Germline V gene data show CDR1 as MRHNA and CDR2 as SNTAGT. The CDR3 runs 15 residues. For the CDR3, the DNA is TGTGCCAGCAGTCTTAGCGGGAGGGCCTTTGATGAGCAGTTCTTC. It encodes CASSLSGRAFDEQFF.

This chain joins TRBV6-5 and TRBJ1-1; 7 bases match TRBD1. V was pared by 5 bases and J by 5 bases, with 5 bases of the junction left unmatched. Germline values: CDR1 MNHEY, CDR2 SVGAGI. There are 13 residues in the CDR3. The CDR3 protein is CASSRGQRTEAFF. The DNA for the CDR3 is TGTGCCAGCAGTAGGGGGCAAAGGACTGAAGCTTTCTTT.

V usage is TRBV27 and J usage is TRBJ2-1; TRBD1 might be the D (5 bases). Per germline, CDR1 MNHEY and CDR2 SMNVEV (reference sequence). The V end lost 6 bases, the J end lost 4 bases, and 13 bases lay between the germline ends. The CDR3 has 14 amino acids. The CDR3 DNA reads TGTGCCAGCAGGGGGCACAGCGATTACAATGAGCAGTTCTTC. Residues: CASRGHSDYNEQFF.

J is TRBJ1-5 and V is TRBV7-2, with D perhaps TRBD1 (6 bases). Germline CDR1 is SGHTA and CDR2 is FQGNSA. This CDR3 is built from 15 residues. With 0 bases removed from V and 6 bases from J, the gap between germline ends came to 12 bases. The CDR3 sequence is CASSLAAQGGQPQHF. As DNA, the CDR3 is TGTGCCAGCAGCTTAGCCGCACAGGGCGGTCAGCCCCAGCATTTT.

The chain couples TRBV3-1 (or the pseudogene TRBV3-2) to TRBJ2-1, with TRBD2 identical over 8 bases. Germline lookup yields CDR1 LGHDT and CDR2 YNNKEL (reference sequence). There are 17 residues in the CDR3. The trim removed 3 bases at V and 8 bases at J, leaving 15 bases unmatched. The CDR3 DNA follows: TGTGCCAGCAGCCAGGCCGGGACTAGAAGGCCTCAGGATGAGCAGTTCTTC. Translation gives CASSQAGTRRPQDEQFF.

J is TRBJ2-1 and V is TRBV27; no definite D call. Trimming took 8 bases from V and 0 from J, leaving 17 bases between them. The CDR3 runs to 16 residues. CDR1 MNHEY and CDR2 SMNVEV come from the germline V gene (reference sequence). The CDR3 sequence is CASSTVLKYSYNEQFF. In DNA, the CDR3 is TGTGCCAGCTCTACGGTTCTAAAATACTCCTACAATGAGCAGTTCTTC.

The CDR3 loop reads CASSTGGIDEKLFF. DNA for the CDR3: TGTGCCAGCAGCACAGGGGGTATTGATGAAAAACTGTTTTTT. The rearrangement joins TRBV6-5 to TRBJ1-4, with TRBD1 matching 8 bases. After removal of 6 bases from V and 6 bases from J, the junction contained 6 bases not matched to a gene. The CDR3 contains 14 residues. Per the germline V gene, CDR1 is MNHEY and CDR2 is SVGAGI.

This chain connects TRBV9 to TRBJ1-1; D is unclear. Germline V gene data show CDR1 as SGDLS and CDR2 as YYNGEE. V gave up 2 bases and J gave up 1 base, with 9 bases separating them. This CDR3 has 14 amino acids. The CDR3 DNA reads TGTGCCAGCAGCGTCGAAGCTCGGAACACTGAAGCTTTCTTT. This codes for CASSVEARNTEAFF.

The V gene is TRBV6-5, the J gene TRBJ1-2; D is perhaps TRBD1 (5 bases). V lost 6 bases to trimming and J lost 10 bases, with 15 bases between them. The CDR3 sequence is 12 residues long. CDR1 is MNHEY and CDR2 is SVGAGI in the germline V gene. The CDR3 loop is CASSRGGGDYTF. Written as DNA, the CDR3 is TGTGCCAGCAGCAGAGGCGGGGGGGACTACACCTTC.

The chain uses TRBV28 and TRBJ1-3; D is undetermined. The CDR3 length is 15 residues. Germline CDR1 and CDR2: MDHEN and SYDVKM. Trimming took 3 bases from V and 0 from J, leaving 9 bases between them. The CDR3 DNA follows: TGTGCCAGCAGTTTCACACGTCCCTCTGGAAACACCATATATTTT. Encoded protein: CASSFTRPSGNTIYF.

The chain has TRBV7-3 and TRBJ1-2, with D possibly TRBD1 on 5 matching bases. This CDR3 is 13 amino acids long. Between the trimmed V and J ends, which lost 2 bases and 5 bases, there was a span of 9 bases. Germline V gene sequence: CDR1 SGHTA, CDR2 FQGTGA. CDR3 DNA sequence: TGTGCCAGCAGCTTAGGGGCCAATTATGGCTACACCTTC. This gives the protein CASSLGANYGYTF.

The rearrangement joins TRBV5-6 to TRBJ2-7; a weak D match, TRBD1 (6 bases). V was trimmed by 6 bases and J by 3 bases, leaving 16 bases between them. The CDR3 consists of 14 residues. In germline, CDR1 is SGHDT, CDR2 YYEEEE. The CDR3, as DNA: TGTGCCAGCACACAACAGGGAAATCGCTACGAGCAGTACGTC. Amino acid sequence: CASTQQGNRYEQYV.

The chain joins TRBV12-3 or TRBV12-4 to TRBJ1-2; 8 nucleotides align to TRBD1. The CDR3 is 13 amino acids. After removal of 7 bases from V and 3 bases from J, the junction contained 4 bases not matched to a gene. Here the CDR3 DNA reads TGTGCCAGCACCTACAGGGGGGACTATGGCTACACCTTC. As protein: CASTYRGDYGYTF.

This chain uses TRBV29-1 with TRBJ1-2, with unresolved D. The germline V gene encodes CDR1 SQVTM and CDR2 ANQGSEA. V was shortened by 5 bases and J by 6 bases, with 13 bases between the two germline ends. This CDR3 region has 12 residues. The CDR3 sequence is CSVFDPRDGYTF. CDR3 DNA: TGCAGCGTTTTCGACCCGCGGGATGGCTACACCTTC.

The V and J genes are TRBV3-1 (or the pseudogene TRBV3-2) and TRBJ2-5; possible D gene TRBD2, 7 bases. V was cut by 4 bases and J by 4 bases, with 16 bases left in between. The CDR3 consists of 15 residues. From germline, CDR1 is LGHDT and CDR2 YNNKEL (reference sequence). The CDR3 spells CASSLHGGPPETQYF. The CDR3 bases are TGTGCCAGCAGCCTACACGGGGGGCCCCCAGAGACCCAGTACTTC.

This rearrangement joins TRBV11-2 to TRBJ2-2; D not certain. Germline V gives CDR1 SGHAT, CDR2 FQNNGV. The V end lost 0 bases, the J end lost 4 bases, and 12 bases lay between the germline ends. The CDR3 has 16 amino acids. The CDR3 sequence: CASSLEGKLVTGELFF. The CDR3 nucleotides are TGTGCCAGCAGCTTAGAGGGCAAGCTGGTCACCGGGGAGCTGTTTTTT.

The chain has TRBV4-2 and TRBJ1-6; D ambiguous. CDR3 size: 13 residues. Germline V CDR1 and CDR2: LGHNA, YNFKEQ. Trimming took off 0 bases at V and 9 bases at J, with 6 bases between the two ends. Here the CDR3 reads CASSQDHSSPLHF. In nucleotides, the CDR3 is TGTGCCAGCAGCCAAGATCATAGTTCACCCCTCCACTTT.

J is TRBJ2-5 and V is TRBV18; TRBD2 aligns across 11 bases. CDR3 size: 17 residues. Per germline, CDR1 KGHSH and CDR2 LQKENI. V lost 3 bases to trimming and J lost 4 bases; unmatched junction nucleotides: 10. CDR3 coding DNA: TGTGCCAGCTCACCGATCGGGACTAGCGGACACGGAGAGACCCAGTACTTC. Protein sequence: CASSPIGTSGHGETQYF.

The genes are TRBV18 and TRBJ1-1; maybe TRBD1 (5 bases). Trimming took 6 bases from V and 4 from J, leaving 15 bases between them. CDR1 is KGHSH and CDR2 is LQKENI in the germline V gene. This CDR3 is built from 14 residues. The DNA of the CDR3 is TGTGCCAGCTCTCCGAGGGAGGGGAGCACTGAAGCTTTCTTT. This encodes CASSPREGSTEAFF.

The rearrangement uses TRBV11-2 and TRBJ2-7; D is unclear. From germline, CDR1 is SGHAT and CDR2 FQNNGV. Trimming left V 5 bases short and J 7 bases short, with 18 bases between. The CDR3 is 14 amino acids. CDR3 sequence reads: CASSTLASYGEQYF. CDR3 coding DNA: TGTGCCAGCAGCACCCTGGCCTCGTATGGTGAGCAGTACTTC.

As DNA, the CDR3 is TGTGCCAGCAGCCAGGGGGGCACAGATACGCAGTATTTT. It encodes CASSQGGTDTQYF. This chain uses TRBV12-3 or TRBV12-4 with TRBJ2-3; TRBD1 matches 7 bases. This CDR3 has 13 residues. J gave up 1 base and V 6 bases, and 1 base lay outside the gene matches.

The V gene is TRBV11-3, the J gene TRBJ2-1, with 14 bases that match TRBD2. CDR3 length equals 16 residues. J lost 7 bases, V lost 5 bases, and 7 bases had no gene match. Germline V gene data show CDR1 as SGHNT and CDR2 as YENEEA. As DNA, the CDR3 is TGTGCCAGCAGCCCGGGACTAGCGGGAGTGGGGAATGAGCAGTTCTTC. This encodes CASSPGLAGVGNEQFF.

The V call is TRBV27, the J call TRBJ2-7, with unresolved D. The germline gives CDR1 MNHEY, CDR2 SMNVEV (reference sequence). The CDR3 consists of 11 residues. V was shortened by 3 bases and J by 5 bases, with 5 bases between the two germline ends. The CDR3 sequence: CASSFGDEQYF. The CDR3 DNA follows: TGTGCCAGCAGTTTCGGAGACGAGCAGTACTTC.

V usage is TRBV7-9 and J usage is TRBJ2-5; D not resolved. Germline V gene sequence: CDR1 SEHNR, CDR2 FQNEAQ (reference sequence). V lost 6 bases to trimming and J lost 1 base, with 6 bases between them. This CDR3 contains 12 residues. CDR3 in DNA: TGTGCCAGCAGAAGTAGCCAAGAGACCCAGTACTTC. This sequence encodes CASRSSQETQYF.

This chain joins TRBV28 and TRBJ1-4; tentatively, D is TRBD1 (6 bases). The germline V gene has CDR1 MDHEN and CDR2 SYDVKM. Trimming took 4 bases from V and 8 from J, leaving 17 bases between them. The CDR3 has 15 amino acids. As DNA, the CDR3 is TGTGCCAGCAGTTCTTTACAGGGCTCGAAGGAAAAACTGTTTTTT. Amino acids: CASSSLQGSKEKLFF.

In nucleotides, the CDR3 is TGTGCCAGCAGCTTATACAGCAATGAAAAACTGTTTTTT. Amino acids: CASSLYSNEKLFF. The J gene is TRBJ1-4, the V gene TRBV11-2; no clear D gene. Per germline, CDR1 SGHAT and CDR2 FQNNGV. V dropped 2 bases and J dropped 5 bases, with 6 bases sitting between them. The CDR3 is made up of 13 amino acids.

The chain joins TRBV10-3 to TRBJ2-2, with TRBD2 matching 9 bases. V shed 2 bases, J shed 8 bases, and the junction held 9 bases outside the gene matches. This CDR3 comprises 16 residues. Germline V gives CDR1 ENHRY, CDR2 SYGVKD. CDR3 sequence (DNA): TGTGCCATCAGTGAGGGTAGCGGGGGTTCTTTGGGGGAGCTGTTTTTT. Its translation: CAISEGSGGSLGELFF.

The rearrangement uses TRBV30 and TRBJ1-1; TRBD1 is a possible D gene (5 bases). The CDR3 covers 12 residues. The germline V and J ends were trimmed by 1 base and 9 bases, with 12 bases remaining between them. Germline lookup yields CDR1 GTSNPN and CDR2 SVGIG (reference sequence). CDR3 sequence: CAWSAHQGKAFF. DNA for the CDR3: TGTGCCTGGAGTGCCCACCAGGGTAAAGCTTTCTTT.